A single sample is the source of the 27 T cell receptor beta chains below, sequenced in a study of shared clonotypes between healthy human individuals. Clones were sequenced by immunoSEQ multiplex PCR, and TCRdb holds only the in-frame ones, with some missing. The sample records fewer than 850,000 clones, 90% being singletons. Sequencing input: memory CD8+ T cells from PBMCs. The subset: CD45RO+ cells pooled with CCR7-negative TemRA cells. These receptor sequences come from a man aged 18 to 29 in good health. Some clones in this sample may be carry-over from other donors' samples.

The chain uses TRBV2 and TRBJ2-5; 11 nucleotides line up with TRBD2. This CDR3 is 15 amino acids long. The trim removed 6 bases at V and 4 bases at J, leaving 7 bases unmatched. Germline assignment: CDR1 SNHLY and CDR2 FYNNEI. This chain's CDR3 is CASSKLAGVRETQYF. The CDR3 region has the DNA TGTGCCAGCAGCAAACTAGCGGGAGTACGAGAGACCCAGTACTTC.

V usage is TRBV19 and J usage is TRBJ2-2; weak D call: TRBD2 (6 bases). CDR1 is LNHDA and CDR2 is SQIVND in the germline V gene (reference sequence). The CDR3 is made up of 14 amino acids. Trimming stripped 6 bases from V and 6 bases from J, with 14 bases between. The CDR3 protein is CASSPFGEAGELFF. CDR3 nucleotide sequence: TGTGCCAGTAGCCCCTTCGGGGAGGCCGGGGAGCTGTTTTTT.

V usage is TRBV21-1 and J usage is TRBJ1-1. TRBV21-1 is noted as a pseudogene. The CDR3 extends over 15 amino acids. CDR3 sequence: CAARDGTSMNTEAFF. The CDR3 coding sequence is TGTGCCGCGCGGGACGGGACTTCTATGAACACTGAAGCTTTCTTT.

V usage is TRBV7-2 and J usage is TRBJ2-3, with D maybe TRBD2 (5 bases). Germline assignment: CDR1 SGHTA and CDR2 FQGNSA. There are 15 residues in the CDR3. V was cut by 5 bases and J by 2 bases, with 14 bases left in between. The CDR3 DNA is TGTGCCAGCAGCCCAGACTATACACTCACAGATACGCAGTATTTT. Translated, it gives CASSPDYTLTDTQYF.

In this sample, this clone turned up many times. J is TRBJ1-1 and V is TRBV9; D unresolved. Germline CDR1 reads SGDLS; CDR2 reads YYNGEE. V was trimmed by 0 bases and J by 11 bases, leaving 11 bases between them. The CDR3 is made up of 12 amino acids. The CDR3, as DNA: TGTGCCAGCAGCGTAGGAGGCGGGTTGGCTTTCTTT. Its translation: CASSVGGGLAFF.

V is TRBV2 and J is TRBJ2-3, with D possibly TRBD1 on 6 matching bases. The CDR3 length is 15 residues. Trimming shortened V by 2 bases and J by 1 base, and 10 bases separated the two germline ends. The V gene's germline CDR1 is SNHLY and CDR2 FYNNEI. The CDR3, as DNA: TGTGCCAGCAGTGAAATTTGGACAGGCACAGATACGCAGTATTTT. Translated: CASSEIWTGTDTQYF. The whole variable domain, filled in from reference TRBV2 and TRBJ2-3, reads EPEVTQTPSHQVTQMGQEVILRCVPISNHLYFYWYRQILGQKVEFLVSFYNNEISEKSEIFDDQFSVERPDGSNFTLKIRSTKLEDSAMYFCASSEIWTGTDTQYFGPGTRLTVL.

The chain uses TRBV4-2 and TRBJ2-7; a possible D gene is TRBD2 (5 bases). With 0 bases removed from V and 0 bases from J, the gap between germline ends came to 12 bases. Looked up from germline, CDR1 is LGHNA and CDR2 is YNFKEQ. The CDR3 covers 16 residues. CDR3 residues: CASSQENGESSYEQYF. The CDR3 nucleotides read TGTGCCAGCAGCCAAGAAAACGGGGAGAGCTCCTACGAGCAGTACTTC.

V is TRBV4-1 and J is TRBJ1-6, with D possibly TRBD1 on 5 matching bases. The V end was cut by 4 bases, the J end by 10 bases, with 17 bases between. CDR1 is MGHRA, CDR2 YSYEKL, per germline. The CDR3 spans 15 residues. CDR3 bases: TGCGCCAGCAGCCTAGGGACGCCGGTAGGGTCACCCCTCCACTTT. Translated, it gives CASSLGTPVGSPLHF.

This rearrangement joins TRBV11-2 to TRBJ1-6; no clear D gene. Germline lookup yields CDR1 SGHAT and CDR2 FQNNGV. The CDR3 is made up of 10 amino acids. V was shortened by 4 bases and J by 14 bases, with 6 bases between the two germline ends. CDR3 protein: CASSSGTLHF. As DNA, the CDR3 is TGTGCCAGCAGCTCAGGAACCCTCCACTTT.

The V call is TRBV19, the J call TRBJ1-4, with 8 bases that match TRBD1. CDR3 length equals 14 residues. CDR1 is LNHDA and CDR2 is SQIVND in the germline V gene (reference sequence). The ends lost 8 bases at V and 4 bases at J; junction bases unmatched: 6. CDR3 amino acids: CASCITGGNEKLFF. The CDR3 region has the DNA TGTGCCAGTTGCATCACAGGGGGTAATGAAAAACTGTTTTTT.

The chain employs TRBV7-2 and TRBJ2-5; D perhaps matches TRBD1 (6 bases). Germline V gene lookup returns CDR1 SGHTA and CDR2 FQGNSA. Trimming shortened V by 1 base and J by 7 bases, and 10 bases separated the two germline ends. The CDR3 has 13 amino acids. The CDR3 nucleotides are TGTGCCAGCAGCTTAGTTCAGGGGAGGACCCAGTACTTC. Its protein product is CASSLVQGRTQYF.

The chain has TRBV27 and TRBJ1-2; 9 nucleotides agree with TRBD1. Germline loops: CDR1 MNHEY, CDR2 SMNVEV (reference sequence). This CDR3 spans 13 amino acids. The ends lost 4 bases at V and 8 bases at J; junction bases unmatched: 5. CDR3 DNA: TGTGCCAGCAGTTCAGGGACAGGGTTCGGCTACACCTTC. Translated: CASSSGTGFGYTF.

The rearrangement joins TRBV11-2 to TRBJ1-2; D remains unclear. The CDR3 loop spans 14 amino acids. Germline loops: CDR1 SGHAT, CDR2 FQNNGV. With 5 bases removed from V and 0 bases from J, the gap between germline ends came to 10 bases. DNA of the CDR3: TGTGCCAGCAGCAGGGTGGGTTCTAACTATGGCTACACCTTC. The encoded protein is CASSRVGSNYGYTF.

This clone has a single count. The CDR3 DNA reads as TGCGCCAGCAGCCAAGATCGGGGACAGGGTTACGAGCAGTACTTC. This sequence encodes CASSQDRGQGYEQYF. The chain uses TRBV4-3 and TRBJ2-7; 9 bases are a match to TRBD1. The CDR3 spans 15 residues. The J segment lost 4 bases and the V segment lost 0 bases, leaving 4 bases of the junction unmatched. The germline gives CDR1 LGHNA, CDR2 YSLEER.

The V call is TRBV5-1, the J call TRBJ2-1, with D tentatively TRBD2 (5 bases). This CDR3 contains 13 residues. V dropped 0 bases and J dropped 7 bases, with 8 bases sitting between them. CDR1 is SGHRS and CDR2 is YFSETQ in the germline V gene. This CDR3 is CASSLGRGNEQFF. CDR3 in DNA: TGCGCCAGCAGCTTGGGTCGCGGGAATGAGCAGTTCTTC.

This chain links TRBV15 with TRBJ1-4; 9 bases match TRBD1. Looked up from germline, CDR1 is LNHNV and CDR2 is YYDKDF (reference sequence). The CDR3 loop spans 17 amino acids. V trimming: 0 bases; J trimming: 5 bases; junction bases outside the gene matches: 7. CDR3 amino acids: CATSRDRQGVTNEKLFF. CDR3 nucleotides: TGTGCCACCAGCAGAGATCGACAGGGGGTGACGAATGAAAAACTGTTTTTT. Full variable domain (missing parts from reference TRBV15 and TRBJ1-4): DAMVIQNPRYQVTQFGKPVTLSCSQTLNHNVMYWYQQKSSQAPKLLFHYYDKDFNNEADTPDNFQSRRPNTSFCFLDIRSPGLGDTAMYLCATSRDRQGVTNEKLFFGSGTQLSVL.

The V call is TRBV7-9, the J call TRBJ2-2; D is unresolved. V lost 3 bases and J lost 9, with 8 bases in between. The CDR3 is 12 amino acids. The V gene's germline CDR1 is SEHNR and CDR2 FQNEAQ (reference sequence). CDR3 loop: CASSLSVRELFF. CDR3 in DNA: TGTGCCAGCAGCTTGTCAGTTCGGGAGCTGTTTTTT.

V and J are TRBV15 and TRBJ2-7, with 12 bases aligning to TRBD2. V was pared by 0 bases and J by 2 bases, with 2 bases of the junction left unmatched. The CDR3 is 16 amino acids. The germline V gene has CDR1 LNHNV and CDR2 YYDKDF (reference sequence). In DNA, the CDR3 is TGTGCCACCAGCAGAGAACTAGCGGGAGGTCCCTACGAGCAGTACTTC. This codes for CATSRELAGGPYEQYF.

The gene calls are TRBV10-3 and TRBJ2-7; TRBD2 aligns across 10 bases. Germline lookup yields CDR1 ENHRY and CDR2 SYGVKD. CDR3 length: 14 amino acids. Unmatched junction bases numbered 5, after V lost 3 bases and J lost 6 bases. The CDR3 region has the DNA TGTGCCATCAGTGACTTAGGGACTAGCGCCGAGCAGTACTTC. Amino acid sequence: CAISDLGTSAEQYF.

This chain uses TRBV19 with TRBJ1-2, with D possibly matching TRBD1 (5 bases). Trimming shortened V by 3 bases and J by 5 bases, and 10 bases separated the two germline ends. The CDR3 is 13 amino acids. The germline CDR1 and CDR2 sequences are LNHDA and SQIVND (reference sequence). The CDR3 spells CASSIGQGYGYTF. The DNA of the CDR3 is TGTGCCAGTAGTATCGGGCAGGGTTATGGCTACACCTTC.

This chain connects TRBV4-2 to TRBJ1-2; tentative D call: TRBD1 (6 bases). V lost 4 bases and J lost 3, with 12 bases in between. The germline V gene has CDR1 LGHNA and CDR2 YNFKEQ. The CDR3 contains 14 residues. The CDR3 DNA reads as TGTGCCAGCAGCCGGGACAAAAACTACTATGGCTACACCTTC. This encodes CASSRDKNYYGYTF.

The rearrangement joins TRBV6-1 to TRBJ2-1; the match to TRBD2 covers 8 bases. The CDR3 contains 20 residues. V dropped 2 bases and J dropped 0; count of bases not matched to a gene: 15. Looked up from germline, CDR1 is MNHNS and CDR2 is SASEGT. CDR3 DNA: TGTGCCAGCAGTGAAATAGTTTTCGCTAGCGGGCCTAGCTCCTACAATGAGCAGTTCTTC. Protein sequence: CASSEIVFASGPSSYNEQFF.

This sequence joins TRBV28 and TRBJ2-2; tentatively, D is TRBD1 (6 bases). Germline values: CDR1 MDHEN, CDR2 SYDVKM. The CDR3 sequence is 15 residues long. Trimming pared 7 bases from V and 4 bases from J, leaving 16 bases between. The CDR3 region has the DNA TGTGCCAGCAACTCTCTGGGACAACTCACCGGGGAGCTGTTTTTT. It specifies CASNSLGQLTGELFF.

CDR3 DNA sequence: TGTGCCAGTAGTATATTTGGGGGGGACAGTGGGTTCCAGACCCAGTACTTC. This codes for CASSIFGGDSGFQTQYF. The chain links TRBV19 to TRBJ2-5, with D tentatively TRBD1 or TRBD2 (7 bases each). Germline V gives CDR1 LNHDA, CDR2 SQIVND (reference sequence). This CDR3 region has 17 residues. Trimming pared 2 bases from V and 6 bases from J, leaving 22 bases between.

The V gene is TRBV4-1, the J gene TRBJ1-1; D remains unclear. The germline V gene encodes CDR1 MGHRA and CDR2 YSYEKL. V shed 5 bases and J shed 5 bases, with 18 bases lying between them. The CDR3 runs to 15 residues. CDR3 sequence (DNA): TGCGCCAGCAGCTTGTACGATCCGGGAGGGACTGAAGCTTTCTTT. Protein sequence: CASSLYDPGGTEAFF.

In this sample, this clone turned up once. V and J are TRBV9 and TRBJ2-3; 13 bases match TRBD2. This CDR3 has 16 residues. The V segment lost 2 bases and the J segment 6 bases; nucleotides outside the gene matches: 6. Germline V gene data show CDR1 as SGDLS and CDR2 as YYNGEE. CDR3 region: CASSVQLAGGVDTQYF. The DNA for the CDR3 is TGTGCCAGCAGCGTCCAACTAGCGGGAGGGGTGGATACGCAGTATTTT.

V is TRBV27 and J is TRBJ2-7; TRBD1 aligns across 10 bases. V lost 3 bases, J lost 5 bases, and 7 bases stayed unmatched. The germline V gene has CDR1 MNHEY and CDR2 SMNVEV (reference sequence). The CDR3 is 15 amino acids. This CDR3 reads CASSLVGTGVDEQYF. The CDR3 DNA sequence: TGTGCCAGCAGTTTGGTCGGGACAGGGGTCGACGAGCAGTACTTC.